The 19 T cell receptor beta chains given below trace back to one sample, sequenced in a study of T cells after yellow fever vaccination. Each CDR3 protein gets one entry after TCRdb re-called the 5' RACE reads with MiXCR. The profile shows 140,000 to 150,000 distinct CDR3 sequences, less than 8.5% of them singletons. The sequenced sample was CD4+ T cells sorted from PBMCs, obtained 10 days after the yellow fever booster vaccination. These receptors originate from a man aged 30 to 39 who received the YFV17D yellow fever vaccine.

This chain connects TRBV5-4 to TRBJ2-1; D may be TRBD2 (5 bases). The CDR3 has 14 residues. CDR1 is SGHNT and CDR2 is YYREEE in the germline V gene (reference sequence). V shed 4 bases and J shed 2 bases, with 10 bases lying between them. CDR3: CASSEREPYNEQFF. As DNA, the CDR3 is TGTGCCAGCAGCGAGAGGGAGCCCTACAATGAGCAGTTCTTC.

This clonotype was counted at least ten times. The chain combines TRBV7-3 with TRBJ2-7, with TRBD1 matching over 8 bases. Trimming at V came to 5 bases and at J to 8 bases, leaving 5 bases not matched to a gene. Germline V lookup: CDR1 SGHTA, CDR2 FQGTGA. The CDR3 covers 12 residues. The CDR3 spells CASSPGQGQQYF. The CDR3 bases are TGTGCCAGCAGCCCTGGACAGGGACAGCAGTACTTC.

This clonotype was seen at least ten times. The rearrangement joins TRBV7-2 to TRBJ2-2; TRBD1 matches 9 bases. Germline V gene sequence: CDR1 SGHTA, CDR2 FQGNSA. Germline trimming cut 5 bases from V and 3 bases from J; bases unmatched to any gene: 4. The CDR3 runs 15 residues. In nucleotides, the CDR3 is TGTGCCAGCAGCCTGGGACAGGGAGACACCGGGGAGCTGTTTTTT. Translated, it gives CASSLGQGDTGELFF.

This clonotype has ten or more counts. This chain uses TRBV6-4 with TRBJ2-1, with D perhaps matching TRBD2 (5 bases). The CDR3 runs 16 residues. V was clipped by 6 bases and J by 0 bases, with 15 bases between them. Germline loops: CDR1 MRHNA, CDR2 SNTAGT. The CDR3 spells CASSPIARASYNEQFF. For the CDR3, the DNA is TGTGCCAGCAGCCCAATAGCGAGAGCCTCCTACAATGAGCAGTTCTTC.

The V call is TRBV7-2, the J call TRBJ1-2; TRBD1 matches 10 bases. Trimming at V came to 5 bases and at J to 5 bases, leaving 5 bases not matched to a gene. The CDR3 sequence is 14 residues long. Germline V gene data show CDR1 as SGHTA and CDR2 as FQGNSA. In nucleotides, the CDR3 is TGTGCCAGCAGCACTAGACAGGGGGCGTATGGCTACACCTTC. This encodes CASSTRQGAYGYTF.

This clonotype was counted at least ten times. This chain links TRBV7-9 with TRBJ2-5, with D hard to call. The V gene's germline CDR1 is SEHNR and CDR2 FQNEAQ (reference sequence). This CDR3 is 13 amino acids long. Trimming pared 0 bases from V and 5 bases from J, leaving 7 bases between. CDR3 sequence (DNA): TGTGCCAGCAGCTTAGCGTCAAGGGAGACCCAGTACTTC. Translated: CASSLASRETQYF.

This clonotype was seen repeatedly, ten times or more. This chain connects TRBV29-1 to TRBJ2-1, with D unresolved. Germline V gene sequence: CDR1 SQVTM, CDR2 ANQGSEA. V gave up 4 bases and J gave up 4 bases, with 2 bases separating them. The CDR3 length is 10 residues. The CDR3 DNA reads TGCAGCGTTGCGTACAATGAGCAGTTCTTC. Protein product: CSVAYNEQFF.

The chain uses TRBV4-2 and TRBJ1-5; D might be TRBD1 (5 bases). The CDR3 has 15 amino acids. Germline V gene lookup returns CDR1 LGHNA and CDR2 YNFKEQ. Trimming shortened V by 0 bases and J by 5 bases, and 11 bases separated the two germline ends. CDR3 in DNA: TGTGCCAGCAGCCAAGAACGACAGTCAGATCAGCCCCAGCATTTT. It yields the protein CASSQERQSDQPQHF.

The CDR3 bases are TGCAGTGCTAGCCTGGACAGGTACCAGCCCCAGCATTTT. Its protein product is CSASLDRYQPQHF. The genes are TRBV20-1 and TRBJ1-5; 7 nucleotides align to TRBD1. V was clipped by 3 bases and J by 7 bases; unmatched bases: 6. This CDR3 comprises 13 residues. Germline lookup yields CDR1 DFQATT and CDR2 SNEGSKA (reference sequence).

This clonotype was detected many times. V gene TRBV5-8 combines with J gene TRBJ1-5; a weak D match, TRBD1 (6 bases). The CDR3 runs to 15 residues. Germline loops: CDR1 SGHTS, CDR2 YDEGEE. V lost 0 bases to trimming and J lost 3 bases, with 10 bases between them. CDR3 nucleotides: TGTGCCAGCAGCTTGGGCACAGGGTACAATCAGCCCCAGCATTTT. Protein sequence: CASSLGTGYNQPQHF.

This clonotype came up a few times. In DNA form, the CDR3 reads TGTGCCAGCAATCGGGGCGGTACGGCCGGGGAGCTGTTTTTT. Protein sequence: CASNRGGTAGELFF. The V gene is TRBV7-2, the J gene TRBJ2-2; D is tentatively TRBD1 or TRBD2 (5 bases each). The CDR3 covers 14 residues. Germline loops: CDR1 SGHTA, CDR2 FQGNSA. Trimming cost V 7 bases and J 6 bases, with 15 bases left between them. Based on the CDR3 plus reference TRBV7-2 and TRBJ2-2, the full variable domain is GAGVSQSPSNKVTEKGKDVELRCDPISGHTALYWYRQSLGQGLEFLIYFQGNSAPDKSGLPSDRFSAERTGGSVSTLTIQRTQQEDSAVYLCASNRGGTAGELFFGEGSRLTVL.

The V gene is TRBV14, the J gene TRBJ1-3; unclear D gene. V lost 3 bases and J 0 bases, leaving 3 bases between the germline ends. The CDR3 loop spans 13 amino acids. Looked up from germline, CDR1 is SGHDN and CDR2 is FVKESK. CDR3 amino acids: CASSQPSGNTIYF. The CDR3 DNA reads TGTGCCAGCAGCCAGCCCTCTGGAAACACCATATATTTT.

This clonotype was seen many times. This chain connects TRBV5-4 to TRBJ2-3; a weak D match, TRBD2 (6 bases). This CDR3 has 12 amino acids. The V gene lost 7 bases and the J gene lost 2 bases, with 8 bases spanning the gap. Germline CDR1 is SGHNT and CDR2 is YYREEE (reference sequence). The CDR3, as DNA: TGTGCCAGCGGAGGGATCACAGATACGCAGTATTTT. This translates into CASGGITDTQYF.

As concerns this clonotype: At one of its ends the junction is not consistent with the germline gene, which may arise from a read error. The chain has TRBV5-1 and TRBJ1-5; 9 nucleotides align to TRBD1. Germline CDR1 is SGHRS and CDR2 is YFSETQ. The CDR3 covers 17 residues. The CDR3 protein is CASSFLPGGQGGQHQHF. The CDR3 DNA is TGCGCCAGCAGCTTCTTACCTGGGGGACAGGGCGGCCAGCACCAGCATTTT.

This clonotype was observed many times. V gene TRBV28 combines with J gene TRBJ1-1; possible D gene TRBD1, 5 bases. Germline V gene sequence: CDR1 MDHEN, CDR2 SYDVKM. The CDR3 extends over 15 amino acids. Trimming stripped 6 bases from V and 1 base from J, with 15 bases between. CDR3 nucleotide sequence: TGTGCCAGCAGCTTACATCAGGGCCGGAACACTGAAGCTTTCTTT. Translated: CASSLHQGRNTEAFF. Based on the CDR3 plus reference TRBV28 and TRBJ1-1, the full variable domain is DVKVTQSSRYLVKRTGEKVFLECVQDMDHENMFWYRQDPGLGLRLIYFSYDVKMKEKGDIPEGYSVSREKKERFSLILESASTNQTSMYLCASSLHQGRNTEAFFGQGTRLTVV.

This clonotype was recorded at least ten times. Written as DNA, the CDR3 is TGTGCCAGCTCGATTGAACGCGATACGCAGTATTTT. Amino acid sequence: CASSIERDTQYF. The chain employs TRBV18 and TRBJ2-3, with D unclear. The ends were cut back, 6 bases at V and 6 bases at J, with 10 bases in the middle. This CDR3 has 12 amino acids. The germline gives CDR1 KGHSH, CDR2 LQKENI.

There are many counts of this clonotype. The V call is TRBV3-1, the J call TRBJ2-7; 9 positions agree with TRBD2. V shed 0 bases and J 2 bases; nucleotides not matched to a gene: 8. The CDR3 consists of 17 residues. CDR1 is LGHDT and CDR2 is YNNKEL in the germline V gene (reference sequence). The CDR3: CASSQDGASGITYEQYF. CDR3 coding DNA: TGTGCCAGCAGCCAAGACGGTGCTAGCGGGATAACCTACGAGCAGTACTTC.

This clonotype showed up many times. The chain couples TRBV7-2 to TRBJ2-3; D ambiguous. Germline values: CDR1 SGHTA, CDR2 FQGNSA. V dropped 2 bases and J dropped 3 bases, with 6 bases sitting between them. The CDR3 is 13 residues long. The CDR3 sequence is CASSLQRTDTQYF. The CDR3 DNA is TGTGCCAGCAGCTTACAGCGAACAGATACGCAGTATTTT.

Regarding this clonotype: The CDR3 does not close with the conserved phenylalanine or tryptophan, likely indicating a read error. CDR3 protein: CASSLGPEGQETQYS. CDR3 nucleotide sequence: TGCGCCAGCAGCTTGGGGCCGGAGGGGCAAGAGACCCAGTACTCC. The chain combines TRBV5-1 with TRBJ2-5; TRBD2 might be the D (6 bases). V was pared by 0 bases and J by 2 bases, with 11 bases between. The CDR3 length is 15 residues. Per the germline V gene, CDR1 is SGHRS and CDR2 is YFSETQ.